A selection of T cell receptor beta chains follows, all from one sample in a study of molecular identifiers for immune sequencing clone quantification. MiXCR, applied by TCRdb to the PCR reads, yields one record per CDR3 protein. The sample contains 80,000 to 100,000 distinct CDR3 sequences, 24% of which appear only once. The sequencing input was naive CD8+ T cells from blood, with Jurkat cell RNA spiked in. The source of these receptors is a human donor in good health. Some libraries in this study had Jurkat cell RNA spiked in. Each CDR3 is given with its conserved first and last residue. D genes are given only for firm matches. The size of a clone is reported for some rows only, either as once, few or many, or as a class for expanded clones.

j_call d_call clone_size v_call cdr3_nt cdr3_aa
TRBJ1-1 NA NA TRBV6-5 TGTGCCAGTAGTTACCTTTCGCCGGCTAATTCAAACACTGAAGCTTTCTTT CASSYLSPANSNTEAFF
TRBJ2-1 TRBD2 many TRBV6-2/TRBV6-3 TGTGCCAGCAGTTATTCTGGGACTAGCTCTTTGTATGAGCAGTTCTTC CASSYSGTSSLYEQFF
TRBJ1-1 NA many TRBV6-2/TRBV6-3 TGTGCCAGCAGTTATGGCACTGAAGCTTTCTTT CASSYGTEAFF
TRBJ2-3 TRBD2 many TRBV28 TGTGCCAGCGCGGGAGGGGACTCTTTTAGCACAGATACGCAGTATTTT CASAGGDSFSTDTQYF
TRBJ2-1 TRBD1 many TRBV7-2 TGTGCCAGCAGCTTAGGGACAGGGGTTTACAATGAGCAGTTCTTC CASSLGTGVYNEQFF
TRBJ2-6 NA many TRBV6-6 TGTGCCAGCAAGGAGGGTTGGGGGCTGAGCTCTGGGGCCAACGTCCTGACTTTC CASKEGWGLSSGANVLTF
TRBJ2-2 TRBD1 many TRBV28 TGTGCCAGCAGTCAGGACAGGGAGAACACCGGGGAGCTGTTTTTT CASSQDRENTGELFF
TRBJ1-1 NA many TRBV5-4 TGTGCCAGCAGCTTTGCGGTCAAGACTGAAGCTTTCTTT CASSFAVKTEAFF
TRBJ2-7 TRBD2 many TRBV2 TGTGCCATCCGGACTAGGCCCTCTTACGAGCAGTACTTC CAIRTRPSYEQYF
TRBJ2-3 TRBD2 many TRBV3-1 TGTGCCAGCAGCCAACAAAAATCTAGCGGGAGGTTCGCAGATACGCAGTATTTT CASSQQKSSGRFADTQYF
TRBJ2-2 TRBD1 few TRBV19 TGTGCCAGTAGTATCGGGACAGAAGGTTTTCGAGGGACCGGGGAGCTGTTTTTT CASSIGTEGFRGTGELFF
TRBJ2-7 NA many TRBV6-5 TGTGCCAGCACCCCCGGGGATTCCTACGAGCAGTACTTC CASTPGDSYEQYF
TRBJ2-1 TRBD2 many TRBV7-9 TGTGCCAGCAGCGGACGGACTAGCGTAGAGCAGTTCTTC CASSGRTSVEQFF
TRBJ2-6 NA many TRBV4-3 TGCGCCAGCAGCCAAGACTCGGTTGACCCCTCTGGGGCCAACGTCCTGACTTTC CASSQDSVDPSGANVLTF
TRBJ2-3 NA many TRBV20-1 TGCAGTGCTGAGCCCGGCACAGATACGCAGTATTTT CSAEPGTDTQYF
TRBJ1-2 NA few TRBV19 TGTGCCAGTAGTATGGCGGGTAGGTCGGACTACACCTTC CASSMAGRSDYTF
TRBJ1-6 TRBD1 few TRBV23-1 TGCGCCAGCAGTCAATCGAGAATTTGGGACAGGGGGTTCTCTTCCTATAATTCACCCCTCCACTTT CASSQSRIWDRGFSSYNSPLHF
TRBJ2-2 NA NA TRBV28 TGTGCCAGCAGTTTATTCGACAGGCACGGGGAGCTGTTTTTT CASSLFDRHGELFF
TRBJ1-1 NA few TRBV25-1 TGTGCCAGCAGTGATGGGCTCCCCGAGCACGCTTTCTTT CASSDGLPEHAFF
TRBJ1-1 NA many TRBV29-1 TGCAGCGCAGGAAGGGGGGAGGCTGAAGCTTTCTTT CSAGRGEAEAFF
TRBJ2-7 NA many TRBV6-1 TGTGCCAGCCTTCAGTACGAGCAGTACTTC CASLQYEQYF
TRBJ2-7 TRBD1 NA TRBV20-1 TGCAGTGCTAGAGATACAGGGGTGAGCTCCTACGAGCAGTACTTC CSARDTGVSSYEQYF
TRBJ2-7 NA many TRBV20-1 TGCAGTGCTAGAGACCAGGGGACGTACGAGCAGTACTTC CSARDQGTYEQYF
TRBJ2-3 TRBD1 many TRBV7-9 TGTGCCAGCAGCCTCGGACAGGGGGCGATAAAAGATACGCAGTATTTT CASSLGQGAIKDTQYF
TRBJ2-3 TRBD2 NA TRBV7-9 TGTGCCAGCAGCGAACTAGCGGATCACACAGATACGCAGTATTTT CASSELADHTDTQYF
TRBJ1-6 TRBD1 NA TRBV6-2/TRBV6-3 TGTGCCAGCAGACCCGGGACAGGATATAATTCACCCCTCCACTTT CASRPGTGYNSPLHF
TRBJ2-4 NA many TRBV27 TGTGCCAGCAGTTCCTTAGCCAAAAACATTCAGTACTTC CASSSLAKNIQYF
TRBJ2-1 NA NA TRBV13 TGTGCCAGCAGCTCTCCCGTGGCGAAGGATTACAATGAGCAGTTCTTC CASSSPVAKDYNEQFF
TRBJ1-1 TRBD1 few TRBV29-1 TGCAGCGTTGGACAGGGTGGAGTAGACACTGAAGCTTTCTTT CSVGQGGVDTEAFF
TRBJ2-1 NA few TRBV23-1 TGCGCCAGCAGCCCTAATGGACCATTTCGCTACGAGCAGTTCTTC CASSPNGPFRYEQFF
TRBJ1-5 NA many TRBV6-1 TGTGCCAGCAGGTCCCGGGACGCCCGGGGCCAGCCCCAGCATTTT CASRSRDARGQPQHF
TRBJ1-1 NA NA TRBV12-3/TRBV12-4 TGTGCCAGCGGTTTTCCCCCAGCTCACATGAACACTGAAGCTTTCTTT CASGFPPAHMNTEAFF
TRBJ2-7 NA few TRBV27 TGTGCCAGCAGTTTCCGAGGGAGTATCTACGAGCAGTACTTC CASSFRGSIYEQYF
TRBJ2-7 TRBD1 NA TRBV5-1 TGCGCCAGCAGCTTGGCCCCGTCGACAGGGGGAAGGGGGTACGAGCAGTACTTC CASSLAPSTGGRGYEQYF
TRBJ2-1 TRBD2 NA TRBV28 TGTGCCAGCAGTCTTCGTCTACTAGCGGGAGACAATGAGCAGTTCTTC CASSLRLLAGDNEQFF
TRBJ2-5 NA many TRBV6-5 TGTGCCAGCAGTTACCTTCAGGGGTTCCAAGAGACCCAGTACTTC CASSYLQGFQETQYF
TRBJ2-1 TRBD1 many TRBV7-2 TGTGCCAGCAGCTTGGGGACAGGGCTTGAGCAGTTCTTC CASSLGTGLEQFF
TRBJ2-3 TRBD2 many TRBV7-9 TGTGCCAGCAGCTTAGCTTTAGTGCTAGCGGGGGAAAGCACAGATACGCAGTATTTT CASSLALVLAGESTDTQYF
TRBJ2-3 TRBD2 NA TRBV3-1 TGTGCCAGCAGCCGATCGGGGGGATTCACAGATACGCAGTATTTT CASSRSGGFTDTQYF
TRBJ1-1 NA many TRBV4-1 TGCGCCAGCAGCCGAACGACAGGTACCCCCGAAGCTTTCTTT CASSRTTGTPEAFF
TRBJ2-5 NA many TRBV7-9 TGTGCCAGCAGCTCGAGAATCGGGTCCCAAGAGACCCAGTACTTC CASSSRIGSQETQYF
TRBJ2-1 NA NA TRBV7-9 TGTGCCAGCATCCCGGGGCAGAGCTCCTACAATGAGCAGTTCTTC CASIPGQSSYNEQFF
TRBJ1-5 NA many TRBV6-5 TGTGCCAGCAGTACATCCCCCTATCAGCCCCAGCATTTT CASSTSPYQPQHF
TRBJ2-2 TRBD2 NA TRBV6-2/TRBV6-3 TGTGCCAGCAATATTTACCCGGCTAGCGGGAGACCGAACACCGGGGAGCTGTTTTTT CASNIYPASGRPNTGELFF
TRBJ1-1 NA NA TRBV28 TGTGCCAGCAGTTTGGAGGGGCTTTGGACTGAAGCTTTCTTT CASSLEGLWTEAFF
TRBJ2-7 NA many TRBV9 TGTGCCAGCAGCGTAGGGGGAGAGCCCTACGAGCAGTACTTC CASSVGGEPYEQYF
TRBJ2-5 NA NA TRBV12-3/TRBV12-4 TGTGCCAGCAGTTTCGGGGGGACCCAGTACTTC CASSFGGTQYF
TRBJ2-3 TRBD2 many TRBV14 TGTGCCAGCAGCCAAGGGACTAGCGGGGGGGCCTCGGATACGCAGTATTTT CASSQGTSGGASDTQYF
TRBJ2-3 TRBD1 many TRBV5-1 TGCGCCAGCTGGCCCCGGACAGGGGACACAGATACGCAGTATTTT CASWPRTGDTDTQYF
TRBJ2-5 TRBD1 few TRBV10-3 TGTGCCATCAGTGAGTCGATCGGGACAGTACGGGAGACCCAGTACTTC CAISESIGTVRETQYF
TRBJ2-1 TRBD2 NA TRBV24-1 TGTGCCACCAGTGAGGGACTAGCGGGACCTTGGGATGAGCAGTTCTTC CATSEGLAGPWDEQFF
TRBJ2-5 NA few TRBV15 TGTGCCACCGGGGGTCAACTGGGAGAGGGGGAGACCCAGTACTTC CATGGQLGEGETQYF
TRBJ2-1 NA few TRBV20-1 TGCAGTGCTAGAGGGGACCTCCGGGACCCAACCTACAATGAGCAGTTCTTC CSARGDLRDPTYNEQFF